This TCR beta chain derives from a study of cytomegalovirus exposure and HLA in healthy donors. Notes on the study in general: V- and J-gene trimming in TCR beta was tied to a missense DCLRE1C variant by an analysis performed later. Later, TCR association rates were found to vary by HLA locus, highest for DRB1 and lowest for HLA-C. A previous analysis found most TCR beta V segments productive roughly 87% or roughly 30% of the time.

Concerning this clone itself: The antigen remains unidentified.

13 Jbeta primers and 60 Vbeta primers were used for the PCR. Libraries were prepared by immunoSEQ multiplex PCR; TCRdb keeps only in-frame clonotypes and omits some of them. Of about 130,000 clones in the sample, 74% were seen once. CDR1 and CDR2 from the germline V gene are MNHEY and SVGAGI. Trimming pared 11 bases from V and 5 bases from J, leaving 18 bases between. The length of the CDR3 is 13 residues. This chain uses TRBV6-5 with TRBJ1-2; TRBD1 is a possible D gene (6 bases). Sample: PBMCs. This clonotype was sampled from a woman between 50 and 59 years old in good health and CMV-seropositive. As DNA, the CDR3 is TGTGCCGTCCACCAGGGGATGGTGTATGGCTACACCTTC. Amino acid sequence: CAVHQGMVYGYTF.